Following are 8 T cell receptor beta chains from one sample sequenced in a study of cytomegalovirus exposure and HLA in healthy donors. Vbeta (60) and Jbeta (13) primers were used in the PCR. Sequencing was performed with immunoSEQ multiplex PCR; in TCRdb, only in-frame clones are kept and a portion is missing. The sample records 200,000 to 300,000 clones, almost 85% being singletons. Specimen: PBMCs. The receptors shown here come from a woman in her thirties or forties in good health and CMV-seropositive.

The chain has TRBV2 and TRBJ1-6; 7 bases are shared with TRBD1. The trim removed 0 bases at V and 6 bases at J, leaving 2 bases unmatched. This CDR3 has 15 amino acids. The germline gives CDR1 SNHLY, CDR2 FYNNEI. In DNA, the CDR3 is TGTGCCAGCAGTGAAGCCCCAGGGGGTAATTCACCCCTCCACTTT. Translated: CASSEAPGGNSPLHF.

This clone has just a few counts. This chain connects TRBV7-8 to TRBJ1-2, with a possible D match to TRBD1 (6 bases). V was cut by 5 bases and J by 0 bases, with 10 bases left in between. From germline, CDR1 is SGHVS and CDR2 FQNEAQ. This CDR3 has 14 amino acids. The CDR3 reads CASSHRAANYGYTF. The CDR3 bases are TGTGCCAGCAGCCACAGGGCAGCTAACTATGGCTACACCTTC.

The chain joins TRBV7-9 to TRBJ2-3, with TRBD1 identical over 8 bases. The V segment lost 4 bases and the J segment 14 bases; nucleotides outside the gene matches: 17. CDR1 SEHNR and CDR2 FQNEAQ come from the germline V gene (reference sequence). The CDR3 contains 15 residues. CDR3 in DNA: TGTGCCAGCAGCTCAGGGGGCAGGGAAAGGGAACGAATGTATTTT. Protein sequence: CASSSGGRERERMYF.

This clone was detected a few times. The V and J genes are TRBV4-3 and TRBJ2-3, with 8 bases lining up with TRBD2. The ends lost 0 bases at V and 6 bases at J; junction bases unmatched: 11. CDR3 length: 17 residues. CDR1 and CDR2 from the germline V gene are LGHNA and YSLEER. The CDR3: CASSQDFPGLGGDTQYF. The CDR3 DNA is TGCGCCAGCAGCCAAGACTTCCCGGGACTAGGGGGGGATACGCAGTATTTT.

The chain employs TRBV6-5 and TRBJ2-5, with 7 positions matching TRBD2. This CDR3 spans 15 amino acids. Germline V lookup: CDR1 MNHEY, CDR2 SVGAGI. V trimming: 6 bases; J trimming: 4 bases; junction bases outside the gene matches: 11. The CDR3 DNA reads TGTGCCAGCAGCCGCCTGGTCCGGGAGGCAGAGACCCAGTACTTC. It codes for CASSRLVREAETQYF.

The genes are TRBV6-6 and TRBJ2-3, with 9 bases identical to TRBD2. CDR1 and CDR2 from the germline V gene are MNHNY and SVGAGI (reference sequence). Trimming removed 1 base from V and 4 bases from J; junction bases left unmatched: 3. This CDR3 is built from 15 residues. The DNA for the CDR3 is TGTGCCAGCAGTTACTTAGCGGGAGCGGCAGATACGCAGTATTTT. Translated, it gives CASSYLAGAADTQYF.

V is TRBV11-2 and J is TRBJ2-7; 11 nucleotides line up with TRBD2. CDR3 length: 14 amino acids. The junction had 5 bases not matched to a gene; V was cut back by 1 base and J by 9 bases. Looked up from germline, CDR1 is SGHAT and CDR2 is FQNNGV. The CDR3 loop is CASSLGGSGRVQYF. For the CDR3, the DNA is TGTGCCAGCAGCTTAGGGGGTAGCGGGAGGGTGCAGTACTTC.

The chain links TRBV11-2 to TRBJ2-7; 9 positions agree with TRBD1. The trim removed 8 bases at V and 7 bases at J, leaving 12 bases unmatched. The CDR3 is 14 residues long. Germline values: CDR1 SGHAT, CDR2 FQNNGV. CDR3: CASHGRDRASEQYF. The CDR3 DNA follows: TGTGCCAGCCACGGACGGGACAGGGCCTCTGAGCAGTACTTC.